The clone carrying this T cell receptor (beta chain) was seen a few times. The data were taken from a study of OX40 agonist ivuxolimab in advanced cancers. Looking at the study overall: Intravenous ivuxolimab was administered to patients every 2 weeks at 0.01 to 10 mg/kg. Among those enrolled, mean age was about 63 years (range about 23 to 85) and about 79% were male.

Trimming at V came to 5 bases and at J to 6 bases, leaving 5 bases not matched to a gene. The CDR3 contains 14 residues. In germline, CDR1 is SSHAT, CDR2 FNYEAQ (reference sequence). This table comes from immunoSEQ multiplex PCR, and its TCRdb copy is limited to in-frame clones, with some not included. This table holds around 60,000 clones, approximately 81% found once. The source of this sequence is an adult with an advanced solid tumor such as melanoma, head and neck, liver or kidney cancer. V usage is TRBV7-7 and J usage is TRBJ1-5; 9 bases match TRBD1. The sequences come from CD4+ or CD8+ T cells sorted from blood, collected in a trial of the OX40 agonist ivuxolimab. The CDR3 spells CASSPGTGSQPQHF. CDR3 in DNA: TGTGCCAGCAGCCCAGGGACAGGGAGTCAGCCCCAGCATTTT.